The 31 T cell receptor beta chains presented below share a single source sample, sequenced in a study of CD8+ T cells in alopecia areata (dated by TCRdb to the late 2010s). Interpreted using the paper, the time point label stands for: roughly 24 weeks on oral tofacitinib. This specimen's treatment or condition label, interpreted: oral pan-JAK inhibitor, 5-10 mg twice daily. The library was produced with the immunoSEQ multiplex PCR assay. RNA was extracted from all samples and reverse transcribed into cDNA as template for TCR sequencing. The table was pulled from immuneACCESS by TCRdb, which kept in-frame rearrangements only. Such tables lose some clones; where checked, under half of the loss comes from unresolved V genes, and the rest has no known cause. Within this sample are about 280,000 clones, with 58% of them counted one time only. The ten most abundant clones make up under 2% of the sample.

Sample: CD4+ T cells sorted from blood, taken at week 24, from a patient treated with tofacitinib. Receptors were obtained from a human donor with alopecia areata.

This clone was seen a handful of times. The junction differs from germline at one of its ends, possibly a read error. V usage is TRBV25-1 and J usage is TRBJ2-7; tentatively, D is TRBD1 (5 bases). Germline V gene lookup returns CDR1 MGHDK and CDR2 SYGVNS. The CDR3 length is 13 residues. CDR3 nucleotide sequence: TGTGCCACCGCAGGGTATTCCTCCCACGAGCAGTACTTC. Its protein is CATAGYSSHEQYF.

With respect to this clone: At one boundary the junction diverges from the germline segment, which might be a read error. The V call is TRBV5-4, the J call TRBJ2-7, with D unclear. This CDR3 comprises 13 residues. Germline CDR1 SGHNT, CDR2 YYREEE (reference sequence). CDR3 in DNA: TGCGCCAGCAGCCAAGATCTCAGGAACGAGCAGTACTTC. It is translated as CASSQDLRNEQYF.

This chain uses TRBV7-6 with TRBJ2-1, with no clear D. Trimming removed 5 bases from V and 0 bases from J, with 11 bases in between. The CDR3 covers 15 residues. Germline CDR1 SGHVS, CDR2 FNYEAQ. Here the CDR3 DNA reads TGTGCCAGCAGCACCACACAGAGCTCCTACAATGAGCAGTTCTTC. Translation gives CASSTTQSSYNEQFF.

This chain connects TRBV25-1 to TRBJ1-1; 8 bases agree with TRBD1. The CDR3 is 14 residues long. The V gene end was trimmed by 5 bases and the J gene end by 4 bases; junction bases not matched to a gene: 6. Germline V gene data show CDR1 as MGHDK and CDR2 as SYGVNS. CDR3 nucleotides: TGTGCCAGCAGTATAGGACAGGGTAGCACTGAAGCTTTCTTT. Translating it yields CASSIGQGSTEAFF.

The CDR3 spells CASSVEEGGFDTQYF. For the CDR3, the DNA is TGTGCCAGCAGCGTAGAAGAGGGCGGGTTCGATACGCAGTATTTT. The V and J genes are TRBV9 and TRBJ2-3; TRBD2 might be the D (5 bases). There are 15 residues in the CDR3. Trimming shortened V by 0 bases and J by 6 bases, and 14 bases separated the two germline ends. The germline CDR1 and CDR2 sequences are SGDLS and YYNGEE.

V is TRBV11-3 and J is TRBJ2-2, with D tentatively TRBD1 (6 bases). The CDR3 has 13 residues. The V and J ends lost 5 bases and 6 bases respectively, with 10 bases between them. CDR1 and CDR2 (germline): SGHNT, YENEEA. The DNA for the CDR3 is TGTGCCAGCAGCCCTCAGGGGTCCGGGGAGCTGTTTTTT. Its protein product is CASSPQGSGELFF.

This clone was detected only a few times. The V and J genes are TRBV7-2 and TRBJ2-3; 7 bases agree with TRBD1. The CDR3 is made up of 15 amino acids. Germline trimming cut 6 bases from V and 1 base from J; bases unmatched to any gene: 7. Per germline, CDR1 SGHTA and CDR2 FQGNSA. The CDR3 nucleotides read TGTGCCAGCAGGTCTCAGGGGGTCGGCACAGATACGCAGTATTTT. Translating it yields CASRSQGVGTDTQYF.

The table lists this clone with a count of one. CDR3 loop: CASLGPGANVLTF. The CDR3 nucleotides are TGTGCCAGCCTGGGACCAGGGGCCAACGTCCTGACTTTC. The chain links TRBV7-2 to TRBJ2-6; D assignment may be TRBD1 or TRBD2 (5 bases each). Germline CDR1 and CDR2: SGHTA and FQGNSA. The length of the CDR3 is 13 residues. V was trimmed by 8 bases and J by 4 bases, leaving 9 bases between them.

In the case of this clone: Other DNA sequences of this sample code for an identical CDR3. V is TRBV9 and J is TRBJ1-5, with D possibly TRBD1 on 5 matching bases. Germline-derived CDR1 and CDR2 are SGDLS and YYNGEE. This CDR3 has 15 amino acids. The germline V and J ends were trimmed by 0 bases and 5 bases, with 12 bases remaining between them. The CDR3 is CASSVAGTRDQPQHF. The CDR3 region has the DNA TGTGCCAGCAGCGTAGCTGGGACCAGGGATCAGCCCCAGCATTTT.

The chain couples TRBV29-1 to TRBJ2-7, with D perhaps TRBD2 (5 bases). V was trimmed by 4 bases and J by 3 bases, leaving 13 bases between them. The CDR3 is 13 residues long. Germline lookup yields CDR1 SQVTM and CDR2 ANQGSEA. DNA of the CDR3: TGCAGCGTTGCCCGACTATCAGACTACGAGCAGTACTTC. Its protein is CSVARLSDYEQYF.

The chain has TRBV7-2 and TRBJ1-1; no firm D call. The CDR3 totals 12 residues. CDR1 and CDR2 (germline): SGHTA, FQGNSA. Deletions cut 2 bases from V and 1 base from J, with 2 bases between. The CDR3 is CASSLQNTEAFF. In DNA form, the CDR3 reads TGTGCCAGCAGCTTACAGAACACTGAAGCTTTCTTT.

This rearrangement joins TRBV7-2 to TRBJ1-1; 10 bases align to TRBD1. The junction had 0 bases not matched to a gene; V was cut back by 5 bases and J by 3 bases. This CDR3 comprises 13 residues. Germline V gene data show CDR1 as SGHTA and CDR2 as FQGNSA. CDR3 sequence (DNA): TGTGCCAGCAGCGGACAGGGGGACACTGAAGCTTTCTTT. Its protein product is CASSGQGDTEAFF.

This clone was observed a handful of times. The chain links TRBV7-9 to TRBJ1-3, with D uncertain. The CDR3 has 12 residues. Germline values: CDR1 SEHNR, CDR2 FQNEAQ (reference sequence). V lost 1 base and J lost 5, with 3 bases in between. CDR3 coding DNA: TGTGCCAGCAGCTTAGGTCGAAACACCATATATTTT. It codes for CASSLGRNTIYF.

The table lists this clone with a count of one. The rearrangement uses TRBV6-5 and TRBJ1-5; the D is unclear. V was clipped by 6 bases and J by 10 bases, with 13 bases between them. The CDR3 covers 12 residues. CDR1 MNHEY and CDR2 SVGAGI come from the germline V gene. The CDR3 protein is CASSPGPHPQHF. CDR3 bases: TGTGCCAGCAGCCCCGGCCCTCATCCCCAGCATTTT.

The J gene is TRBJ1-6, the V gene TRBV2; unclear D gene. Germline CDR1 reads SNHLY; CDR2 reads FYNNEI. The V gene lost 3 bases and the J gene lost 6 bases, with 9 bases spanning the gap. The CDR3 covers 14 residues. The DNA for the CDR3 is TGTGCCAGCAGTGAGAACAGACTTAATTCACCCCTCCACTTT. As protein: CASSENRLNSPLHF.

The chain uses TRBV29-1 and TRBJ1-5; 7 nucleotides agree with TRBD1. The ends lost 6 bases at V and 1 base at J; junction bases unmatched: 3. Germline CDR1 SQVTM, CDR2 ANQGSEA. The CDR3 is 13 amino acids. The CDR3 sequence: CSVLQGSNQPQHF. CDR3 DNA: TGCAGCGTCCTACAGGGGAGCAATCAGCCCCAGCATTTT.

This chain links TRBV4-1 with TRBJ1-1; D ambiguous. The CDR3 spans 15 residues. CDR1 is MGHRA, CDR2 YSYEKL, per germline. The ends were cut back, 3 bases at V and 1 base at J, with 12 bases in the middle. CDR3 nucleotide sequence: TGCGCCAGCAGCCAGCAGTCGGACCCGAACACTGAAGCTTTCTTT. Residues: CASSQQSDPNTEAFF.

Only one count was recorded for this clone. The rearrangement joins TRBV5-1 to TRBJ1-1, with a weak D call TRBD1 (5 bases). V lost 0 bases and J lost 0, with 9 bases in between. Germline CDR1 SGHRS, CDR2 YFSETQ. The CDR3 spans 15 residues. The CDR3: CASSLVGGVNTEAFF. The CDR3 DNA follows: TGCGCCAGCAGCTTGGTAGGAGGGGTGAACACTGAAGCTTTCTTT.

This clone was seen a few times. V gene TRBV30 combines with J gene TRBJ1-2; TRBD1 matches 7 bases. CDR1 and CDR2 (germline): GTSNPN, SVGIG (reference sequence). This CDR3 region has 13 residues. The junction had 4 bases not matched to a gene; V was cut back by 2 bases and J by 4 bases. CDR3 in amino acids: CAWSRDRPYGYTF. Here the CDR3 DNA reads TGTGCCTGGAGTCGGGACAGACCCTATGGCTACACCTTC.

Points on this clone: Other DNA sequences in this specimen translate into the identical CDR3. V and J are TRBV6-5 and TRBJ2-5; D not resolved. CDR1 is MNHEY and CDR2 is SVGAGI in the germline V gene. Trimming removed 7 bases from V and 4 bases from J, with 7 bases in between. The CDR3 extends over 11 amino acids. DNA for the CDR3: TGTGCCAGCAAGAGAGGAGAGACCCAGTACTTC. Its protein is CASKRGETQYF.

V and J are TRBV29-1 and TRBJ2-4; TRBD1 might be the D (6 bases). CDR1 and CDR2 (germline): SQVTM, ANQGSEA. CDR3 length: 13 amino acids. Trimming left V 5 bases short and J 6 bases short, with 14 bases between. CDR3 in DNA: TGCAGCGTTACAGGGTTGTCACCAAACATTCAGTACTTC. Its translation is CSVTGLSPNIQYF.

The chain recombines TRBV15 with TRBJ1-6; D remains ambiguous. The CDR3 has 13 amino acids. CDR1 is LNHNV and CDR2 is YYDKDF in the germline V gene (reference sequence). V lost 7 bases to trimming and J lost 6 bases, with 10 bases between them. The chain's CDR3 is CATKEARNSPLHF. In nucleotides, the CDR3 is TGTGCCACCAAGGAGGCGCGTAATTCACCCCTCCACTTT.

The chain is built from TRBV7-2 and TRBJ2-5; D is ambiguous. Germline values: CDR1 SGHTA, CDR2 FQGNSA. V lost 5 bases and J lost 1, with 14 bases in between. The CDR3 runs 15 residues. In nucleotides, the CDR3 is TGTGCCAGCAGCCCCGCTACCTGGGTCCAAGAGACCCAGTACTTC. The encoded protein is CASSPATWVQETQYF.

In this sample, this clone turned up a few times. The chain couples TRBV29-1 to TRBJ2-3, with 9 bases identical to TRBD1. The CDR3 extends over 13 amino acids. CDR1 and CDR2 (germline): SQVTM, ANQGSEA. The V gene end was trimmed by 7 bases and the J gene end by 1 base; junction bases not matched to a gene: 3. CDR3 amino acids: CSGGQGGTDTQYF. CDR3 DNA sequence: TGCAGCGGGGGACAGGGCGGCACAGATACGCAGTATTTT.

The rearrangement joins TRBV2 to TRBJ1-2; a weak D match, TRBD1 (6 bases). The CDR3 has 15 amino acids. V shed 3 bases and J shed 4 bases, with 15 bases lying between them. From germline, CDR1 is SNHLY and CDR2 FYNNEI. The CDR3: CASSDKGGPIYGYTF. As DNA, the CDR3 is TGTGCCAGCAGTGATAAGGGGGGGCCAATCTATGGCTACACCTTC.

This clone was counted a few times. The chain employs TRBV15 and TRBJ2-5; D unresolved. The CDR3 spans 13 residues. Germline CDR1 LNHNV, CDR2 YYDKDF (reference sequence). V was clipped by 6 bases and J by 0 bases, with 8 bases between them. The CDR3 DNA reads as TGTGCCACCAGTTTCAGCGACCAAGAGACCCAGTACTTC. Translating gives CATSFSDQETQYF.

This clone appeared a single time. In nucleotides, the CDR3 is TGTGCCTGGAGGGACGGGGGCAGGTCACCCCTCCACTTT. This sequence encodes CAWRDGGRSPLHF. The chain has TRBV30 and TRBJ1-6, with a tentative D call TRBD1 (6 bases). V lost 3 bases to trimming and J lost 10 bases, with 13 bases between them. CDR1 and CDR2 from the germline V gene are GTSNPN and SVGIG (reference sequence). This CDR3 region has 13 residues.

The rearrangement links TRBV30 to TRBJ1-1; D is undetermined. V shed 4 bases and J shed 0 bases, with 9 bases lying between them. The CDR3 spans 13 residues. Germline V CDR1 and CDR2: GTSNPN, SVGIG (reference sequence). In nucleotides, the CDR3 is TGTGCCTGGATGGTGACCATGAACACTGAAGCTTTCTTT. Residues: CAWMVTMNTEAFF.

As for this clone: Distinct nucleotide sequences in the sample also encode this CDR3. This rearrangement joins TRBV7-2 to TRBJ2-5, with D unresolved. This CDR3 is 13 amino acids long. V lost 5 bases to trimming and J lost 1 base, with 8 bases between them. Germline loops: CDR1 SGHTA, CDR2 FQGNSA. The CDR3 region has the DNA TGTGCCAGCAGCCTTAGTCCCCAAGAGACCCAGTACTTC. Amino acid sequence: CASSLSPQETQYF.

J is TRBJ1-1 and V is TRBV5-1; D possibly corresponds to TRBD1 (5 bases). Per germline, CDR1 SGHRS and CDR2 YFSETQ. V lost 7 bases and J 5 bases, leaving 18 bases between the germline ends. CDR3 size: 14 residues. CDR3 residues: CASWREGRATEAFF. CDR3 sequence (DNA): TGCGCCAGCTGGAGGGAGGGACGGGCGACTGAAGCTTTCTTT.

V usage is TRBV30 and J usage is TRBJ2-3; possibly TRBD1 for D (6 bases). The CDR3 spans 14 residues. V gave up 4 bases and J gave up 10 bases, with 21 bases separating them. Germline lookup yields CDR1 GTSNPN and CDR2 SVGIG (reference sequence). CDR3 sequence: CAWTGTLLDLAQYF. In DNA, the CDR3 is TGTGCCTGGACCGGGACACTTCTCGACCTAGCGCAGTATTTT.